The 16 T cell receptor beta chains given below trace back to one sample, sequenced in a study of CD8 T cells in ankylosing spondylitis. The study, taken as a whole, reports: Within ankylosing spondylitis blood, a TCR beta motif made up of several highly homologous variants appeared to be characteristic.

Their antigens are not known. TCRdb re-derived calls from the 5' RACE reads in MiXCR, one entry per CDR3 protein. The table lists roughly 670,000 distinct CDR3 sequences, around 19% of them singletons, with under 20% in the top ten. Sequences were obtained from blood, either unsorted or a sorted T cell fraction (not recorded which). All receptors derive from a male donor with ankylosing spondylitis.

This chain uses TRBV5-1 with TRBJ2-5, with 11 bases lining up with TRBD2. Trimming took 4 bases from V and 4 from J; bases not matched to a gene: 12. From germline, CDR1 is SGHRS and CDR2 YFSETQ. CDR3 length equals 17 residues. CDR3 in amino acids: CASSGGSGGAAGETQYF. CDR3 coding DNA: TGCGCCAGCAGCGGGGGTAGCGGGGGGGCCGCAGGAGAGACCCAGTACTTC.

This chain links TRBV11-2 with TRBJ1-5; D call uncertain. The germline CDR1 and CDR2 sequences are SGHAT and FQNNGV. The CDR3 has 16 amino acids. V was trimmed by 4 bases and J by 1 base, leaving 14 bases between them. The CDR3 DNA reads TGTGCCAGCAGCTCCTCGGACGGCGGCAGCAATCAGCCCCAGCATTTT. Translating it yields CASSSSDGGSNQPQHF.

The chain uses TRBV19 and TRBJ2-1; perhaps D is TRBD1 or TRBD2 (5 bases each). Deletions cut 5 bases from V and 12 bases from J, with 17 bases between. This CDR3 has 13 residues. Germline V gene lookup returns CDR1 LNHDA and CDR2 SQIVND (reference sequence). The CDR3 nucleotides read TGTGCCAGTAGTCCGGGACCCCTCTTCGGGCAGTTCTTC. Protein: CASSPGPLFGQFF.

This clonotype was detected many times. The chain employs TRBV7-9 and TRBJ2-7; 7 positions match TRBD1. V dropped 6 bases and J dropped 0; count of bases not matched to a gene: 11. Germline loops: CDR1 SEHNR, CDR2 FQNEAQ (reference sequence). The CDR3 runs to 16 residues. The CDR3 sequence is CASSPVSDRDSYEQYF. CDR3 bases: TGTGCCAGCAGTCCCGTGTCAGACAGGGACTCCTACGAGCAGTACTTC.

This clonotype has only a few counts. The chain combines TRBV12-3 or TRBV12-4 with TRBJ1-4, with D unresolved. V was cut by 2 bases and J by 7 bases, with 5 bases left in between. This CDR3 spans 12 amino acids. Here the CDR3 reads CASSLNGEKLFF. In nucleotides, the CDR3 is TGTGCCAGCAGTTTAAACGGTGAAAAACTGTTTTTT.

The table lists this clonotype with a count of one. V is TRBV20-1 and J is TRBJ2-4, with 8 bases matching TRBD1. The V gene's germline CDR1 is DFQATT and CDR2 SNEGSKA (reference sequence). The ends lost 6 bases at V and 3 bases at J; junction bases unmatched: 13. This CDR3 is 16 amino acids long. For the CDR3, the DNA is TGCAGTGCCACCTCGGACAGGGCTTCGGGCAAAAACATTCAGTACTTC. Translating gives CSATSDRASGKNIQYF.

V gene TRBV20-1 combines with J gene TRBJ2-7; TRBD2 matches at 9 bases. Trimming took 5 bases from V and 2 from J; bases not matched to a gene: 13. This CDR3 is built from 16 residues. CDR1 and CDR2 (germline): DFQATT, SNEGSKA (reference sequence). The CDR3 bases are TGCAGTGCTCCCCACCGGGGCGGGAGGGGAGCCTACGAGCAGTACTTC. Amino acids: CSAPHRGGRGAYEQYF.

In its sample, this clonotype was seen a few times. J is TRBJ2-1 and V is TRBV7-8; D is unresolved. The CDR3 is 12 amino acids. Trimming cost V 8 bases and J 5 bases, with 10 bases left between them. Per the germline V gene, CDR1 is SGHVS and CDR2 is FQNEAQ. The chain's CDR3 is CASGSKDNEQFF. The CDR3 bases are TGTGCCAGCGGGTCTAAGGACAATGAGCAGTTCTTC.

The V and J genes are TRBV12-3 or TRBV12-4 and TRBJ2-7; 9 bases agree with TRBD1. The CDR3 spans 16 residues. The trim removed 6 bases at V and 4 bases at J, leaving 13 bases unmatched. The CDR3 loop is CASSQTLTGGLYEQYF. The DNA of the CDR3 is TGTGCCAGCAGCCAGACCCTTACAGGGGGCCTATACGAGCAGTACTTC.

The V gene is TRBV7-9, the J gene TRBJ1-5; D may be TRBD1 (5 bases). Per the germline V gene, CDR1 is SEHNR and CDR2 is FQNEAQ (reference sequence). The CDR3 spans 15 residues. Trimming removed 2 bases from V and 4 bases from J, with 12 bases in between. CDR3: CASSLYSGPNQPQHF. As DNA, the CDR3 is TGTGCCAGCAGCTTATACTCAGGGCCTAATCAGCCCCAGCATTTT. Full variable domain (outside the CDR3, taken from reference TRBV7-9 and TRBJ1-5): DTGVSQNPRHKITKRGQNVTFRCDPISEHNRLYWYRQTLGQGPEFLTYFQNEAQLEKSRLLSDRFSAERPKGSFSTLEIQRTEQGDSAMYLCASSLYSGPNQPQHFGDGTRLSIL.

CDR3 nucleotide sequence: TGTGCCAGCAGTGAAGCGCGACTAGCGCTATACATTCAGTACTTC. Its protein product is CASSEARLALYIQYF. J is TRBJ2-4 and V is TRBV6-1; 8 bases are a match to TRBD2. This CDR3 region has 15 residues. The V segment lost 0 bases and the J segment 8 bases; nucleotides outside the gene matches: 6. From germline, CDR1 is MNHNS and CDR2 SASEGT.

This clonotype was counted between two and nine times. The chain combines TRBV4-1 with TRBJ1-5; D uncertain. The CDR3 spans 14 residues. Trimming left V 0 bases short and J 9 bases short, with 12 bases between. From germline, CDR1 is MGHRA and CDR2 YSYEKL. DNA for the CDR3: TGCGCCAGCAGCCAAGAGCTGATCCCCCGGCCCCAGCATTTT. Its translation: CASSQELIPRPQHF.

This clonotype showed up just a few times. The chain couples TRBV2 to TRBJ2-3; TRBD2 matches 14 bases. The ends lost 6 bases at V and 4 bases at J; junction bases unmatched: 9. This CDR3 spans 17 amino acids. Looked up from germline, CDR1 is SNHLY and CDR2 is FYNNEI. The CDR3 nucleotides are TGTGCCAGCAGGCGACTAGCGGGGGGGCTTCGGGCAGATACGCAGTATTTT. Protein sequence: CASRRLAGGLRADTQYF.

V usage is TRBV29-1 and J usage is TRBJ2-5; 7 nucleotides match TRBD2. Germline assignment: CDR1 SQVTM and CDR2 ANQGSEA. With V trimmed by 7 bases and J by 2 bases, 7 bases remained unmatched. The CDR3 consists of 13 residues. CDR3: CSGRGVDQETQYF. In DNA, the CDR3 is TGCAGCGGCCGGGGGGTAGATCAAGAGACCCAGTACTTC.

This clonotype was counted between two and nine times. This chain links TRBV7-9 with TRBJ1-4, with D perhaps TRBD1 (5 bases). This CDR3 has 13 residues. Germline CDR1 is SEHNR and CDR2 is FQNEAQ (reference sequence). Trimming stripped 3 bases from V and 7 bases from J, with 9 bases between. The CDR3 DNA follows: TGTGCCAGCAGCTTGGGGGGTGTTGAAAAACTGTTTTTT. It specifies CASSLGGVEKLFF.

The chain uses TRBV27 and TRBJ2-5; D unclear. CDR1 and CDR2 from the germline V gene are MNHEY and SMNVEV (reference sequence). The CDR3 has 14 amino acids. V was trimmed by 6 bases and J by 0 bases, leaving 11 bases between them. In DNA form, the CDR3 reads TGTGCCAGCAGCCAACATGGGAACCAAGAGACCCAGTACTTC. This gives the protein CASSQHGNQETQYF.